These 29 T cell receptor beta chains were sequenced from one sample in a study of cytomegalovirus exposure and HLA in healthy donors. The PCR had 60 Vbeta and 13 Jbeta primers. Repertoires were generated with immunoSEQ multiplex PCR, while TCRdb's copy carries only in-frame clones and drops some. The specimen's table records around 150,000 clones. Sequencing was carried out using PBMCs. The origin of the receptors is a woman aged 55-69 years in good health and CMV-seronegative.

This rearrangement joins TRBV13 to TRBJ2-2; TRBD1 matches at 9 bases. CDR3 length: 15 residues. Germline loops: CDR1 PRHDT, CDR2 FYEKMQ (reference sequence). V shed 2 bases, J shed 5 bases, and the junction held 3 bases outside the gene matches. DNA of the CDR3: TGTGCCAGCAGCTTATACAGGGGGCGTACCGGGGAGCTGTTTTTT. It specifies CASSLYRGRTGELFF.

The chain employs TRBV11-2 and TRBJ1-6; a weak D match, TRBD1 (5 bases). The CDR3 has 17 amino acids. Germline values: CDR1 SGHAT, CDR2 FQNNGV. V dropped 1 base and J dropped 0 bases, with 10 bases sitting between them. This chain's CDR3 is CASSLVGAHSYNSPLHF. The CDR3 DNA reads as TGTGCCAGCAGCTTAGTTGGGGCCCACTCCTATAATTCACCCCTCCACTTT.

A remark on this clone: The sample contains more than one DNA sequence encoding this CDR3. This chain links TRBV2 with TRBJ1-6; D perhaps matches TRBD1 (6 bases). Germline V gene lookup returns CDR1 SNHLY and CDR2 FYNNEI. V was cut by 7 bases and J by 7 bases, with 11 bases left in between. CDR3 length equals 13 residues. The CDR3 region is CASNGQMNSPLHF. CDR3 bases: TGTGCCAGCAATGGACAGATGAATTCACCCCTCCACTTT.

The J gene is TRBJ1-4, the V gene TRBV19; no firm D call. V shed 9 bases and J shed 3 bases, with 14 bases lying between them. In germline, CDR1 is LNHDA, CDR2 SQIVND (reference sequence). The CDR3 length is 14 residues. The CDR3 is CASLEGRANEKLFF. The CDR3 DNA sequence: TGTGCCAGCCTAGAGGGAAGAGCTAATGAAAAACTGTTTTTT. Complete variable domain (other parts from reference TRBV19 and TRBJ1-4): DGGITQSPKYLFRKEGQNVTLSCEQNLNHDAMYWYRQDPGQGLRLIYYSQIVNDFQKGDIAEGYSVSREKKESFPLTVTSAQKNPTAFYLCASLEGRANEKLFFGSGTQLSVL.

The rearrangement links TRBV5-1 to TRBJ2-3, with 8 bases lining up with TRBD1. After removal of 4 bases from V and 2 bases from J, the junction contained 3 bases not matched to a gene. The CDR3 runs to 14 residues. The germline V gene encodes CDR1 SGHRS and CDR2 YFSETQ. CDR3: CASSPGQVTDTQYF. As DNA, the CDR3 is TGCGCCAGCAGCCCGGGACAGGTCACAGATACGCAGTATTTT.

The genes are TRBV6-5 and TRBJ1-1; maybe TRBD1 (5 bases). V was pared by 7 bases and J by 6 bases, with 18 bases between. CDR1 MNHEY and CDR2 SVGAGI come from the germline V gene. The CDR3 consists of 14 residues. CDR3 sequence reads: CASTPWGENAEAFF. The CDR3 region has the DNA TGTGCCAGCACCCCATGGGGGGAAAACGCTGAAGCTTTCTTT.

To note about this clone: Within the sample, other DNA sequences also encode this same CDR3. This sequence joins TRBV7-3 and TRBJ2-7, with 11 bases fitting TRBD1. This CDR3 has 14 residues. The trim removed 3 bases at V and 4 bases at J, leaving 2 bases unmatched. Looked up from germline, CDR1 is SGHTA and CDR2 is FQGTGA. This chain's CDR3 is CASSLGQGGYEQYF. CDR3 in DNA: TGTGCCAGCAGCTTGGGACAGGGGGGGTACGAGCAGTACTTC.

The rearrangement joins TRBV12-5 to TRBJ2-3, with 7 bases matching TRBD2. The CDR3 runs to 16 residues. Germline loops: CDR1 LGHNT, CDR2 FRNRAP. With 6 bases clipped from V and 3 bases from J, the junction kept 12 bases outside the gene matches. The DNA of the CDR3 is TGTGCTAGTGGAGACCCCGGGGGGAGAGGGACAGATACGCAGTATTTT. This gives the protein CASGDPGGRGTDTQYF.

The chain employs TRBV6-1 and TRBJ2-7; D gene uncertain. V was shortened by 3 bases and J by 0 bases, with 12 bases between the two germline ends. CDR3 size: 15 residues. Germline V gene data show CDR1 as MNHNS and CDR2 as SASEGT. DNA of the CDR3: TGTGCCAGCAGTGATCCCACTCGGAGCTCCTACGAGCAGTACTTC. Amino acids: CASSDPTRSSYEQYF.

The gene calls are TRBV6-5 and TRBJ2-5; D might be TRBD1 (6 bases). Germline values: CDR1 MNHEY, CDR2 SVGAGI. V dropped 1 base and J dropped 3 bases, with 12 bases sitting between them. The CDR3 runs to 15 residues. CDR3 residues: CASSYYLGAKETQYF. The CDR3 DNA reads TGTGCCAGCAGTTACTATCTGGGGGCTAAAGAGACCCAGTACTTC.

The CDR3 spells CASSEGSYGGYTF. The CDR3 coding sequence is TGCGCCAGCAGTGAGGGGTCCTACGGGGGCTACACCTTC. V gene TRBV10-1 combines with J gene TRBJ1-2; unclear D gene. The CDR3 sequence is 13 residues long. Trimming left V 2 bases short and J 8 bases short, with 12 bases between. Germline V gives CDR1 WNHNN, CDR2 SYGVQD (reference sequence).

The gene calls are TRBV9 and TRBJ2-5; 7 nucleotides line up with TRBD2. V shed 3 bases, J shed 4 bases, and the junction held 6 bases outside the gene matches. From germline, CDR1 is SGDLS and CDR2 YYNGEE. The CDR3 runs to 14 residues. CDR3 sequence reads: CASSASGGVETQYF. CDR3 DNA: TGTGCCAGCAGCGCTAGCGGAGGGGTAGAGACCCAGTACTTC.

This sequence joins TRBV4-1 and TRBJ1-1; no definite D call. V was clipped by 0 bases and J by 5 bases, with 13 bases between them. The CDR3 contains 15 residues. Germline loops: CDR1 MGHRA, CDR2 YSYEKL. The CDR3 loop is CASSQDGLGETEAFF. Here the CDR3 DNA reads TGCGCCAGCAGCCAAGATGGACTGGGAGAGACTGAAGCTTTCTTT.

This sequence joins TRBV6-1 and TRBJ2-2, with TRBD2 identical over 8 bases. This CDR3 has 15 residues. Unmatched junction bases numbered 3, after V lost 5 bases and J lost 1 base. Germline CDR1 MNHNS, CDR2 SASEGT. CDR3 coding DNA: TGTGCCAGCAGTTTGGCGGGAGGGAACACCGGGGAGCTGTTTTTT. Protein sequence: CASSLAGGNTGELFF.

The CDR3 bases are TGTGCCAGCAGTGAAGAAAGGGACTCTGGCTACACCTTC. Its protein product is CASSEERDSGYTF. The chain recombines TRBV6-1 with TRBJ1-2; TRBD1 is a possible D gene (5 bases). Germline values: CDR1 MNHNS, CDR2 SASEGT. Deletions cut 1 base from V and 7 bases from J, with 10 bases between. This CDR3 contains 13 residues.

The V call is TRBV7-9, the J call TRBJ2-3; D might be TRBD2 (6 bases). Germline-derived CDR1 and CDR2 are SEHNR and FQNEAQ (reference sequence). The germline V and J ends were trimmed by 5 bases and 4 bases, with 13 bases remaining between them. The CDR3 runs 14 residues. In DNA, the CDR3 is TGTGCCAGCAGCCTGTCGGGAGTCGCAGATACGCAGTATTTT. Protein: CASSLSGVADTQYF.

The chain employs TRBV11-2 and TRBJ2-1; a weak D match, TRBD1 (7 bases). The CDR3 extends over 16 amino acids. Germline V lookup: CDR1 SGHAT, CDR2 FQNNGV. V lost 11 bases, J lost 0 bases, and 20 bases lay in between. In DNA, the CDR3 is TGTGCCTCCGGGGGACCGGGACAGAACTCCTACAATGAGCAGTTCTTC. Residues: CASGGPGQNSYNEQFF. Complete variable domain (other parts from reference TRBV11-2 and TRBJ2-1): EAGVAQSPRYKIIEKRQSVAFWCNPISGHATLYWYQQILGQGPKLLIQFQNNGVVDDSQLPKDRFSAERLKGVDSTLKIQPAKLEDSAVYLCASGGPGQNSYNEQFFGPGTRLTVL.

The chain links TRBV6-5 to TRBJ2-7; 10 nucleotides agree with TRBD2. Germline V gives CDR1 MNHEY, CDR2 SVGAGI. The CDR3 runs 14 residues. J gave up 2 bases and V 8 bases, and 6 bases lay outside the gene matches. DNA for the CDR3: TGTGCCAGCGTTCAGCGGGAGGGTCCCTACGAGCAGTACTTC. It encodes CASVQREGPYEQYF.

V gene TRBV4-2 combines with J gene TRBJ2-6, with a weak D call TRBD1 (5 bases). The germline V and J ends were trimmed by 0 bases and 0 bases, with 9 bases remaining between them. In germline, CDR1 is LGHNA, CDR2 YNFKEQ. The CDR3 extends over 17 amino acids. CDR3 bases: TGTGCCAGCAGCCAAGATGACAGCTCCTCTGGGGCCAACGTCCTGACTTTC. It translates to CASSQDDSSSGANVLTF.

This chain joins TRBV15 and TRBJ1-5; 9 bases are a match to TRBD1. CDR3 size: 14 residues. Germline V gene lookup returns CDR1 LNHNV and CDR2 YYDKDF (reference sequence). Trimming removed 3 bases from V and 6 bases from J; junction bases left unmatched: 3. The CDR3 bases are TGTGCCACCAGCAGGGACAGGGGAGGTCAGCCCCAGCATTTT. Its protein is CATSRDRGGQPQHF.

J is TRBJ2-3 and V is TRBV15; perhaps TRBD2 as D (5 bases). The length of the CDR3 is 17 residues. The V gene's germline CDR1 is LNHNV and CDR2 YYDKDF (reference sequence). Trimming cost V 0 bases and J 0 bases, with 13 bases left between them. CDR3 region: CATSRDGLAASTDTQYF. In nucleotides, the CDR3 is TGTGCCACCAGCAGAGATGGCCTAGCCGCAAGCACAGATACGCAGTATTTT.

The gene calls are TRBV7-3 and TRBJ2-5; 10 bases align to TRBD2. There are 14 residues in the CDR3. V lost 2 bases and J lost 3; bases outside the gene matches: 0. Germline V lookup: CDR1 SGHTA, CDR2 FQGTGA. The CDR3 is CASSLLAGEETQYF. CDR3 DNA sequence: TGTGCCAGCAGCTTACTAGCGGGAGAAGAGACCCAGTACTTC. Complete variable domain (other parts from reference TRBV7-3 and TRBJ2-5): GAGVSQTPSNKVTEKGKYVELRCDPISGHTALYWYRQSLGQGPEFLIYFQGTGAADDSGLPNDRFFAVRPEGSVSTLKIQRTERGDSAVYLCASSLLAGEETQYFGPGTRLLVL.

The chain's CDR3 is CASSSGGGYEQYF. The CDR3 DNA reads as TGTGCCAGCAGCTCGGGGGGCGGCTACGAGCAGTACTTC. The chain couples TRBV7-3 to TRBJ2-7; D perhaps matches TRBD2 (7 bases). V dropped 4 bases and J dropped 3 bases, with 10 bases sitting between them. The CDR3 sequence is 13 residues long. The germline V gene encodes CDR1 SGHTA and CDR2 FQGTGA.

The gene calls are TRBV7-9 and TRBJ1-2; no firm D call. Deletions cut 1 base from V and 7 bases from J, with 10 bases between. CDR3 length: 13 residues. The germline gives CDR1 SEHNR, CDR2 FQNEAQ (reference sequence). Here the CDR3 reads CASSLEGSRGYTF. The CDR3 DNA reads as TGTGCCAGCAGCTTAGAAGGGAGCCGTGGCTACACCTTC.

V usage is TRBV5-4 and J usage is TRBJ2-1; 11 nucleotides match TRBD2. Germline V lookup: CDR1 SGHNT, CDR2 YYREEE (reference sequence). The CDR3 consists of 18 residues. With 6 bases clipped from V and 0 bases from J, the junction kept 11 bases outside the gene matches. The CDR3 nucleotides are TGTGCCAGCACCTTAGGGACTAGCGGAATTAGCTCCTACAATGAGCAGTTCTTC. Its translation is CASTLGTSGISSYNEQFF.

The chain joins TRBV6-1 to TRBJ2-7, with D perhaps TRBD1 (6 bases). The length of the CDR3 is 13 residues. In germline, CDR1 is MNHNS, CDR2 SASEGT. V gave up 3 bases and J gave up 2 bases, with 8 bases separating them. Here the CDR3 DNA reads TGTGCCAGCAGTGAGTGGGGGCCCTACGAGCAGTACTTC. This encodes CASSEWGPYEQYF.

The chain uses TRBV27 and TRBJ1-2; maybe TRBD1 (6 bases). Germline V CDR1 and CDR2: MNHEY, SMNVEV (reference sequence). The CDR3 is made up of 13 amino acids. V was pared by 6 bases and J by 6 bases, with 14 bases between. The chain's CDR3 is CASSRTALDGYTF. In nucleotides, the CDR3 is TGTGCCAGCAGCCGGACAGCCTTGGATGGCTACACCTTC.

V and J are TRBV6-5 and TRBJ1-1; TRBD1 might be the D (5 bases). Germline CDR1 is MNHEY and CDR2 is SVGAGI. The ends were cut back, 0 bases at V and 6 bases at J, with 8 bases in the middle. This CDR3 region has 13 residues. The CDR3 reads CASSYSSGAEAFF. CDR3 nucleotide sequence: TGTGCCAGCAGTTACTCTTCGGGGGCTGAAGCTTTCTTT.

This rearrangement joins TRBV9 to TRBJ2-7; D unclear. The germline V gene encodes CDR1 SGDLS and CDR2 YYNGEE. This CDR3 has 15 amino acids. Between the trimmed V and J ends, which lost 0 bases and 0 bases, there was a span of 10 bases. The CDR3 DNA follows: TGTGCCAGCAGCGTAGCTCGTGGCTGCTCCTACGAGCAGTACTTC. Its protein is CASSVARGCSYEQYF.